These 5 T cell receptor beta chains originate from one sample sequenced in a study of T cell repertoires in cytomegalovirus infection. TCRdb called the reads again in MiXCR, with one record for every CDR3 protein. This sample carries fewer than 900,000 distinct CDR3 sequences, about 27% of them seen once, and the ten largest clones take about an eighth. Antigen specificity for these receptors is unknown. The source material was cultured CD8+ T cells from PBMCs, sampled from culture after CMV antigen stimulation. The receptors come from a human donor in good health (CMV status not recorded). Some clones in this sample may be carry-over from other donors' samples.

The genes are TRBV27 and TRBJ1-2, with D perhaps matching TRBD1 (5 bases). V lost 0 bases, J lost 2 bases, and 10 bases lay in between. Per the germline V gene, CDR1 is MNHEY and CDR2 is SMNVEV (reference sequence). This CDR3 is built from 15 residues. CDR3 DNA: TGTGCCAGCAGTTTATCGTGGGACGGGAACTATGGCTACACCTTC. The encoded protein is CASSLSWDGNYGYTF.

A word on this clonotype: Germline and junction disagree at one end, which may indicate a read error. The rearrangement uses TRBV27 and TRBJ2-2, with D hard to call. Per the germline V gene, CDR1 is MNHEY and CDR2 is SMNVEV (reference sequence). The CDR3 consists of 15 residues. CDR3 nucleotides: TGTGTCAGCAGTTTATCCTGGGGGAACACCGGGGAGCTGTTTTTT. The encoded protein is CVSSLSWGNTGELFF.

This clonotype has only a few counts. The J gene is TRBJ1-1, the V gene TRBV6-1; possibly TRBD1 for D (5 bases). The germline V and J ends were trimmed by 1 base and 0 bases, with 9 bases remaining between them. This CDR3 is 15 amino acids long. The germline V gene has CDR1 MNHNS and CDR2 SASEGT. The CDR3: CASSEVGVLNTEAFF. CDR3 nucleotides: TGTGCCAGCAGTGAAGTGGGGGTGTTGAACACTGAAGCTTTCTTT.

This clonotype was recorded many times. The chain carries TRBV12-3 or TRBV12-4 and TRBJ2-3; the D gene is possibly TRBD1 (6 bases). The V gene lost 6 bases and the J gene lost 0 bases, with 13 bases spanning the gap. This CDR3 comprises 15 residues. The CDR3 DNA follows: TGTGCCAGCAGCCCGGGACACCTCAGCACAGATACGCAGTATTTT. This translates into CASSPGHLSTDTQYF.

This clonotype showed up just a few times. The chain has TRBV7-9 and TRBJ2-1, with 9 bases fitting TRBD2. V gave up 5 bases and J gave up 9 bases; unmatched junction bases: 14. Germline V gene data show CDR1 as SEHNR and CDR2 as FQNEAQ (reference sequence). This CDR3 comprises 16 residues. The CDR3 sequence: CASSRPQRGARVEQFF. The CDR3, as DNA: TGTGCCAGCAGCCGACCTCAGCGGGGGGCCCGGGTTGAGCAGTTCTTC.